A single T cell receptor beta chain is shown here with its context. This record belongs to a study of blood T cell repertoires in COVID-19. Across the whole study: Sites across the United States, Italy and Spain contributed samples from acute and convalescent COVID-19. From T cells, B-cell-depleted T cells, or PBMCs came the material, which was cDNA or gDNA.

Sequenced by immunoSEQ multiplex PCR; TCRdb stores in-frame clones only, minus some. Of roughly 45,000 clones listed, more than 80% are singletons. The CDR3 length is 13 residues. V was cut by 3 bases and J by 4 bases, with 12 bases left in between. Germline-derived CDR1 and CDR2 are GTSNPN and SVGIG (reference sequence). Seattle patient enrollment occurred during active infection, with longitudinal follow-up thereafter. The specimen was peripheral blood. The receptor was derived from a man between 60 and 70 years old with COVID-19, enrolled during active disease. The rearrangement joins TRBV30 to TRBJ1-2; tentatively, D is TRBD1 (6 bases). In DNA, the CDR3 is TGTGCCTGGAGCTACAGGGAGAGCTATGGCTACACCTTC. Translated, it gives CAWSYRESYGYTF. Based on the CDR3 plus reference TRBV30 and TRBJ1-2, the full variable domain is SQTIHQWPATLVQPVGSPLSLECTVEGTSNPNLYWYRQAAGRGLQLLFYSVGIGQISSEVPQNLSASRPQDRQFILSSKKLLLSDSGFYLCAWSYRESYGYTFGSGTRLTVV.